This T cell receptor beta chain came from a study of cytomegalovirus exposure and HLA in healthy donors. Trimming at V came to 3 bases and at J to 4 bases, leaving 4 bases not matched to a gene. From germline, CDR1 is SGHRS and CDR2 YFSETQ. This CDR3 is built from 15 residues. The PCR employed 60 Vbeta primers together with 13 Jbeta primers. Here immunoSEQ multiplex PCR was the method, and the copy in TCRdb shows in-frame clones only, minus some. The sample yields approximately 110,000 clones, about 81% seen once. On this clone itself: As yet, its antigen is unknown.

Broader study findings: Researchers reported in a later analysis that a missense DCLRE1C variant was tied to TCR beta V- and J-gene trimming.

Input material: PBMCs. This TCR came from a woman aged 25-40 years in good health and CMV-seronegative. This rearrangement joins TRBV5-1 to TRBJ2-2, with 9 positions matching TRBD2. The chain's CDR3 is CASSSSGIFTGELFF. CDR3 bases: TGCGCCAGCAGCTCTAGCGGGATTTTCACCGGGGAGCTGTTTTTT.